Presented here are 9 T cell receptor beta chains from one specimen sequenced in a study of T cell repertoires in ileal Crohn's disease. The time point is: inflamed ileum from the surgical specimen. Sequencing was performed with immunoSEQ multiplex PCR; in TCRdb, only in-frame clones are kept and a portion is missing. The sample includes 9,500 to 12,000 clones, about nine tenths seen only once; the top ten take more than 9%. Sample: ileal tissue. The receptors here all came from an adult with Crohn's disease.

This chain connects TRBV7-6 to TRBJ2-5; tentatively, D is TRBD1 (8 bases). Germline CDR1 and CDR2: SGHVS and FNYEAQ. The CDR3 covers 19 residues. Trimming left V 5 bases short and J 5 bases short, with 30 bases between. CDR3 nucleotides: TGTGCCAGCAGCCACAGGGGGGGCAACACGGACCTTGAGTGGGAGACCCAGTACTTC. It encodes CASSHRGGNTDLEWETQYF.

The chain carries TRBV21-1 and TRBJ2-7; the table's D gene call, TRBD2, was not cross checked with the DNA. TRBV21-1 is a pseudogene. CDR3 size: 16 residues. The CDR3 here is CASSKVGGVEGYEQYV. In DNA, the CDR3 is TGTGCCAGCAGCAAGGTCGGGGGGGTCGAAGGCTACGAGCAGTACGTC.

The sample holds a few counts of this clone. One end of the junction varies from germline; a read error may be responsible. The chain links TRBV5-8 to TRBJ1-2; the D gene is possibly TRBD1 (6 bases). The CDR3 consists of 13 residues. The germline gives CDR1 SGHTS, CDR2 YDEGEE. DNA of the CDR3: TGTGCCAGCAGCCCTGCCTTTTACAGGGAGTCGGCCTTC. It encodes CASSPAFYRESAF.

V usage is TRBV6-1 and J usage is TRBJ1-1; the D is unclear. V was trimmed by 8 bases and J by 1 base, leaving 5 bases between them. The length of the CDR3 is 11 residues. Per germline, CDR1 MNHNS and CDR2 SASEGT. The CDR3 sequence is CASPRNTEAFF. For the CDR3, the DNA is TGTGCCAGCCCGAGGAACACTGAAGCTTTCTTT.

The genes are TRBV19 and TRBJ1-2, with TRBD1 identical over 7 bases. Germline values: CDR1 LNHDA, CDR2 SQIVND (reference sequence). The CDR3 has 16 amino acids. Trimming removed 4 bases from V and 6 bases from J; junction bases left unmatched: 14. CDR3 protein: CASSTPRRQGIDGYTF. The CDR3 DNA is TGTGCCAGTAGTACCCCCCGCCGACAGGGAATAGATGGCTACACCTTC.

The chain links TRBV5-1 to TRBJ1-2; 7 nucleotides line up with TRBD1. The J segment lost 3 bases and the V segment lost 5 bases, leaving 7 bases of the junction unmatched. The CDR3 sequence is 14 residues long. Looked up from germline, CDR1 is SGHRS and CDR2 is YFSETQ. In DNA, the CDR3 is TGCGCCAGCAGGCCCGGGCAGGGGGACTATGGCTACACCTTC. As protein: CASRPGQGDYGYTF.

This chain connects TRBV29-1 to TRBJ2-2; D uncertain. The ends were cut back, 2 bases at V and 0 bases at J, with 4 bases in the middle. This CDR3 comprises 13 residues. CDR1 and CDR2 (germline): SQVTM, ANQGSEA. The CDR3 nucleotides read TGCAGCGTTGAACGGTCGAACACCGGGGAGCTGTTTTTT. Its protein product is CSVERSNTGELFF.

Details on this clone: The sample carries other DNA sequences with the same CDR3. The V gene is TRBV7-3, the J gene TRBJ2-1, with TRBD2 as a possible D gene (6 bases). Germline CDR1 SGHTA, CDR2 FQGTGA. The CDR3 is made up of 16 amino acids. The V end lost 4 bases, the J end lost 7 bases, and 20 bases lay between the germline ends. DNA for the CDR3: TGTGCCAGCAGCTCCCCCCTCGGGGGTGGAGGGAATGAGCAGTTCTTC. Protein: CASSSPLGGGGNEQFF.

The rearrangement joins TRBV11-2 to TRBJ2-5; 10 nucleotides align to TRBD2. The trim removed 1 base at V and 4 bases at J, leaving 9 bases unmatched. Germline lookup yields CDR1 SGHAT and CDR2 FQNNGV. CDR3 length: 17 residues. CDR3 nucleotide sequence: TGTGCCAGCAGCTTAGGTTTAGCTAGCGGGAGTGGAGAGACCCAGTACTTC. Translated: CASSLGLASGSGETQYF.